Listed here are 18 T cell receptor beta chains from one sample, sequenced in a study of T cells in localized non-small cell lung cancer. Generated by immunoSEQ multiplex PCR, the TCRdb table keeps only in-frame clones and is missing some. Of 25,000 to 35,000 clones listed, about 89% are singletons. Material: peripheral blood, obtained before any cancer treatment. The receptors stem from a female donor older than 55 with stage I lung adenocarcinoma.

The chain has TRBV7-9 and TRBJ2-3, with D uncertain. The CDR3 is 13 residues long. Germline values: CDR1 SEHNR, CDR2 FQNEAQ (reference sequence). Trimming pared 3 bases from V and 0 bases from J, leaving 4 bases between. Written as DNA, the CDR3 is TGTGCCAGCAGCTTGGCCAGCACAGATACGCAGTATTTT. It encodes CASSLASTDTQYF.

This rearrangement joins TRBV27 to TRBJ2-7, with 7 bases fitting TRBD2. There are 14 residues in the CDR3. Germline assignment: CDR1 MNHEY and CDR2 SMNVEV (reference sequence). V gave up 5 bases and J gave up 1 base; unmatched junction bases: 5. The CDR3 DNA reads TGTGCCAGCAGTCAGGGAGGGCCTTCCTACGAGCAGTACTTC. It translates to CASSQGGPSYEQYF.

The chain joins TRBV19 to TRBJ2-3; 7 bases agree with TRBD1. Trimming at V came to 0 bases and at J to 3 bases, leaving 9 bases not matched to a gene. Germline lookup yields CDR1 LNHDA and CDR2 SQIVND (reference sequence). The CDR3 length is 17 residues. The CDR3 DNA is TGTGCCAGTAGTATAGATCGACAGGGCCTGGGGACAGATACGCAGTATTTT. Translation gives CASSIDRQGLGTDTQYF.

The chain couples TRBV5-1 to TRBJ2-2; TRBD2 agrees at 8 bases. CDR1 and CDR2 from the germline V gene are SGHRS and YFSETQ. Germline trimming cut 0 bases from V and 1 base from J; bases unmatched to any gene: 5. This CDR3 comprises 17 residues. The CDR3 loop is CASSLGSAGGNTGELFF. DNA for the CDR3: TGCGCCAGCAGCTTGGGGTCGGCGGGGGGGAACACCGGGGAGCTGTTTTTT.

The chain combines TRBV18 with TRBJ2-2, with a weak D call TRBD1 (6 bases). V lost 5 bases and J 2 bases, leaving 18 bases between the germline ends. Per the germline V gene, CDR1 is KGHSH and CDR2 is LQKENI. CDR3 length: 17 amino acids. The CDR3: CASSGTIQGLNTGELFF. The CDR3 region has the DNA TGTGCCAGCTCAGGGACGATACAGGGCCTCAACACCGGGGAGCTGTTTTTT.

The V and J genes are TRBV25-1 and TRBJ1-2; tentative D call: TRBD1 (6 bases). The CDR3 consists of 13 residues. With 4 bases removed from V and 4 bases from J, the gap between germline ends came to 10 bases. The germline V gene encodes CDR1 MGHDK and CDR2 SYGVNS. CDR3 nucleotides: TGTGCCAGCAGTGTGACAGGAACCTATGGCTACACCTTC. Protein product: CASSVTGTYGYTF.

The V and J genes are TRBV11-2 and TRBJ2-1, with 14 nucleotides matching TRBD2. The trim removed 5 bases at V and 8 bases at J, leaving 11 bases unmatched. CDR1 and CDR2 from the germline V gene are SGHAT and FQNNGV. This CDR3 contains 17 residues. The CDR3 spells CASSQAGTSGSPYEQFF. CDR3 nucleotide sequence: TGTGCCAGCAGCCAAGCGGGGACTAGCGGGAGTCCCTATGAGCAGTTCTTC.

The rearrangement joins TRBV9 to TRBJ2-1; D perhaps matches TRBD2 (6 bases). The CDR3 totals 13 residues. The V end was cut by 4 bases, the J end by 12 bases, with 17 bases between. The germline CDR1 and CDR2 sequences are SGDLS and YYNGEE. CDR3 sequence: CASSPGGLGGQFF. The CDR3 DNA is TGTGCCAGCAGCCCCGGAGGACTCGGGGGGCAGTTCTTC.

The CDR3 coding sequence is TGTGCCAGCAGCTTAGAGGGGGCCGGTAACATTCAGTACTTC. The encoded protein is CASSLEGAGNIQYF. J is TRBJ2-4 and V is TRBV7-2, with 7 bases that match TRBD1. Trimming took 1 base from V and 7 from J; bases not matched to a gene: 4. The germline V gene encodes CDR1 SGHTA and CDR2 FQGNSA. There are 14 residues in the CDR3.

V and J are TRBV6-5 and TRBJ2-7; 10 nucleotides match TRBD2. The CDR3 runs to 14 residues. The germline V gene encodes CDR1 MNHEY and CDR2 SVGAGI. V was pared by 6 bases and J by 3 bases, with 5 bases of the junction left unmatched. The CDR3 is CASRLAGVNYEQYF. Written as DNA, the CDR3 is TGTGCCAGCAGGCTAGCGGGAGTCAACTACGAGCAGTACTTC.

The chain is built from TRBV7-9 and TRBJ2-1; 7 positions agree with TRBD1. The CDR3 is 14 residues long. Per germline, CDR1 SEHNR and CDR2 FQNEAQ (reference sequence). The ends lost 3 bases at V and 9 bases at J; junction bases unmatched: 8. This CDR3 reads CASSLMQGEGEQFF. The DNA for the CDR3 is TGTGCCAGCAGCTTGATGCAGGGGGAAGGTGAGCAGTTCTTC.

The gene calls are TRBV7-2 and TRBJ2-5, with 8 bases aligning to TRBD2. J was trimmed by 2 bases and V by 5 bases; bases with no gene match: 1. The CDR3 contains 13 residues. Germline V lookup: CDR1 SGHTA, CDR2 FQGNSA. In nucleotides, the CDR3 is TGTGCCAGCAGCCGCGGGAGGCAAGAGACCCAGTACTTC. Translated, it gives CASSRGRQETQYF.

The rearrangement uses TRBV27 and TRBJ1-2; 10 positions agree with TRBD1. Trimming at V came to 5 bases and at J to 3 bases, leaving 6 bases not matched to a gene. Per germline, CDR1 MNHEY and CDR2 SMNVEV (reference sequence). CDR3 length: 15 amino acids. The CDR3 sequence: CASSRSGTGDYGYTF. The CDR3 DNA follows: TGTGCCAGCAGTCGATCCGGGACAGGGGACTATGGCTACACCTTC.

The chain is built from TRBV28 and TRBJ1-2, with D possibly matching TRBD1 (5 bases). Germline values: CDR1 MDHEN, CDR2 SYDVKM. The CDR3 spans 16 residues. Trimming stripped 6 bases from V and 5 bases from J, with 22 bases between. The CDR3 reads CASSRRQTEGKYGYTF. The CDR3, as DNA: TGTGCCAGCAGCCGTCGCCAGACAGAGGGGAAATATGGCTACACCTTC.

This clone has more than one count but fewer than ten. The chain recombines TRBV7-9 with TRBJ2-3, with 11 bases lining up with TRBD1. CDR3 size: 16 residues. Germline V gives CDR1 SEHNR, CDR2 FQNEAQ (reference sequence). Germline trimming cut 2 bases from V and 5 bases from J; bases unmatched to any gene: 6. In DNA form, the CDR3 reads TGTGCCAGCAGCTTACCGGGACAGGGGGTAGGAGATACGCAGTATTTT. It encodes CASSLPGQGVGDTQYF.

The V and J genes are TRBV7-2 and TRBJ2-7, with 9 bases aligning to TRBD2. CDR3 length: 16 residues. Unmatched junction bases numbered 11, after V lost 5 bases and J lost 3 bases. Germline values: CDR1 SGHTA, CDR2 FQGNSA. The CDR3 spells CASSPYGTSPYYEQYF. The CDR3, as DNA: TGTGCCAGCAGCCCCTACGGGACTAGCCCGTACTACGAGCAGTACTTC.

The chain is built from TRBV5-1 and TRBJ2-2, with TRBD2 as a possible D gene (5 bases). The germline CDR1 and CDR2 sequences are SGHRS and YFSETQ. The CDR3 has 17 amino acids. Trimming took 4 bases from V and 0 from J, leaving 16 bases between them. CDR3 coding DNA: TGCGCCAGCAGCCCCTGGGTGCGGGCCGCGAACACCGGGGAGCTGTTTTTT. As protein: CASSPWVRAANTGELFF.

The genes are TRBV19 and TRBJ1-2; D is ambiguous. The CDR3 contains 13 residues. V was clipped by 3 bases and J by 4 bases, with 9 bases between them. Germline CDR1 LNHDA, CDR2 SQIVND (reference sequence). The CDR3 bases are TGTGCCAGTAGTATTGGAGCGAGCTATGGCTACACCTTC. Protein product: CASSIGASYGYTF.